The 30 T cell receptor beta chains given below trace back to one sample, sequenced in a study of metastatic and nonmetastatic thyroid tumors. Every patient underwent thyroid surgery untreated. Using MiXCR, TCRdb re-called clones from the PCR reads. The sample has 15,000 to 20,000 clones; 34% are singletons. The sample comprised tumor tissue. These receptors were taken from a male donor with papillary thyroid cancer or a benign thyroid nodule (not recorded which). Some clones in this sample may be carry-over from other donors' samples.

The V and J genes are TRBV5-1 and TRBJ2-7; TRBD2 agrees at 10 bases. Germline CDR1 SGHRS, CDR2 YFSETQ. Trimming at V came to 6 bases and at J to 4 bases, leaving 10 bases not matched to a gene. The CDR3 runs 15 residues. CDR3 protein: CASTPLASGRYEQYF. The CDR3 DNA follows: TGCGCCAGCACCCCCCTGGCTAGCGGGAGATACGAGCAGTACTTC.

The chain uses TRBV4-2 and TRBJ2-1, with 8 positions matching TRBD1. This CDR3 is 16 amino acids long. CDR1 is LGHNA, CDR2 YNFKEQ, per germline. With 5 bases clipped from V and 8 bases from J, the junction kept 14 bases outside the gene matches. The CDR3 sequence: CASSVPPGQGLDEQFF. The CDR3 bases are TGTGCCAGCAGCGTTCCCCCCGGACAGGGTCTTGATGAGCAGTTCTTC.

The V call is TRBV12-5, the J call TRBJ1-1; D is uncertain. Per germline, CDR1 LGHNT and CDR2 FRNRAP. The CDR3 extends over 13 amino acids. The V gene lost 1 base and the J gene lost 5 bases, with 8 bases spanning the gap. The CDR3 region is CASGLDVGTEAFF. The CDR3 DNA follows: TGTGCTAGTGGTTTGGACGTAGGGACTGAAGCTTTCTTT.

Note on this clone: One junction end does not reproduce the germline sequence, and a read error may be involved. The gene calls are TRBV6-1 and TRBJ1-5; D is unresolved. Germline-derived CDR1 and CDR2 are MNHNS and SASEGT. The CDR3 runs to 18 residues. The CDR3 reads CASSEWVWEVASDQPQHF. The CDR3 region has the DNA TGTGCCAGCAGTGAATGGGTCTGGGAGGTGGCTAGCGATCAGCCCCAGCATTTT.

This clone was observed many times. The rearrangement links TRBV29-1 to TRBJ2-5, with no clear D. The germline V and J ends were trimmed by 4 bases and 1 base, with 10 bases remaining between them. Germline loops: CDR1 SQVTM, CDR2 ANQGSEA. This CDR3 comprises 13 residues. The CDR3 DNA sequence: TGCAGCGTTGTTGTGACAATCCAAGAGACCCAGTACTTC. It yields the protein CSVVVTIQETQYF.

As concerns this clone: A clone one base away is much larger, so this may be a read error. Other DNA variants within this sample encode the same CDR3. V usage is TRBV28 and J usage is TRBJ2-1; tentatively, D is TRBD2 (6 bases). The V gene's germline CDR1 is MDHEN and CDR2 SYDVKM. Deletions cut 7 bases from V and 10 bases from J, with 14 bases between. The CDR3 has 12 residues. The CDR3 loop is CASKVSAGEQFF. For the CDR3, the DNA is TGTGCCAGCAAGGTGTCCGCGGGGGAGCAGTTCTTC. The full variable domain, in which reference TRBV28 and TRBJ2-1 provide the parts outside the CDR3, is DVKVTQSSRYLVKRTGEKVFLECVQDMDHENMFWYRQDPGLGLRLIYFSYDVKMKEKGDIPEGYSVSREKKERFSLILESASTNQTSMYLCASKVSAGEQFFGPGTRLTVL.

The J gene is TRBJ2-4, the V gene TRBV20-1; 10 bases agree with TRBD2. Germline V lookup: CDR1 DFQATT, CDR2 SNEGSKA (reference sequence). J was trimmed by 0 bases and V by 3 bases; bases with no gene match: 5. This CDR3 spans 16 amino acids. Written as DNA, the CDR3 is TGCAGTGCTAGTCCCTTAGCGGGAGGAGCCAAAAACATTCAGTACTTC. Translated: CSASPLAGGAKNIQYF.

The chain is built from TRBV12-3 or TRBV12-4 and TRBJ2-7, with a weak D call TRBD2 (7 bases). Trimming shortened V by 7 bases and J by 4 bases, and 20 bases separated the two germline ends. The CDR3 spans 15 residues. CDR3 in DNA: TGTGCCAGCATGCCCTGGGGGGCGGGAGCATACGAGCAGTACTTC. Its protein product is CASMPWGAGAYEQYF.

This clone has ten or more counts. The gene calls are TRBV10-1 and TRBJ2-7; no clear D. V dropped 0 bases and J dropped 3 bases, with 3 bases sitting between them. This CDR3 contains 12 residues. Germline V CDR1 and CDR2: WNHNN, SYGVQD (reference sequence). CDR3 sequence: CASSESGYEQYF. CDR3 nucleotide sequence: TGCGCCAGCAGTGAGTCGGGCTACGAGCAGTACTTC.

CDR3 nucleotide sequence: TGTGCCAGCAGTCCTGGGGCAGGCCACCGGTGGGGCTACACCTTC. It specifies CASSPGAGHRWGYTF. V and J are TRBV12-3 or TRBV12-4 and TRBJ1-2; D might be TRBD1 (5 bases). The germline V and J ends were trimmed by 5 bases and 8 bases, with 21 bases remaining between them. The CDR3 is 15 amino acids.

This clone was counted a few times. CDR3 sequence reads: CASRRDMRSLSSLHF. The CDR3 nucleotides read TGTGCCAGCAGGCGGGACATGAGAAGCCTATCGTCCCTCCACTTT. V gene TRBV27 combines with J gene TRBJ1-6, with D possibly matching TRBD1 (6 bases). Trimming left V 6 bases short and J 14 bases short, with 23 bases between. The CDR3 has 15 residues. Germline V CDR1 and CDR2: MNHEY, SMNVEV (reference sequence).

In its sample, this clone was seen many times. CDR3 nucleotides: TGTGCCAGCAGACAGGGCTCCTATAATTCACCCCTCCACTTT. Its translation is CASRQGSYNSPLHF. V and J are TRBV3-1 and TRBJ1-6, with a tentative D call TRBD1 (6 bases). With 6 bases removed from V and 0 bases from J, the gap between germline ends came to 6 bases. Germline CDR1 is LGHDT and CDR2 is YNNKEL (reference sequence). The CDR3 sequence is 14 residues long. The complete variable domain, with remaining parts taken from reference TRBV3-1 and TRBJ1-6, reads DTAVSQTPKYLVTQMGNDKSIKCEQNLGHDTMYWYKQDSKKFLKIMFSYNNKELIINETVPNRFSPKSPDKAHLNLHINSLELGDSAVYFCASRQGSYNSPLHFGNGTRLTVT.

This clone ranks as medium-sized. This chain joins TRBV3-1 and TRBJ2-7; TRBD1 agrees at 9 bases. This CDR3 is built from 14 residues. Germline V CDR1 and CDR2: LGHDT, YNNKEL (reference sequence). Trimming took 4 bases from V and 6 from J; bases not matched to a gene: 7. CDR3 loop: CASSRGQGSLEQYF. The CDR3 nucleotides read TGTGCCAGCAGCCGGGGACAGGGTTCCCTCGAGCAGTACTTC.

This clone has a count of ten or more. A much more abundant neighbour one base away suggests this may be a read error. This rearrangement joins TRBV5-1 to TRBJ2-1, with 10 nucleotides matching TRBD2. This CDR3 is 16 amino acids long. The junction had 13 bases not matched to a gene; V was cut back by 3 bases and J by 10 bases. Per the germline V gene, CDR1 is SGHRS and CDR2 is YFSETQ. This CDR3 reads CASSYKRGGTTSEQFF. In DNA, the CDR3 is TGCGCCAGCAGCTATAAGCGGGGGGGCACAACGAGCGAGCAGTTCTTC.

The CDR3 region is CSARELVEREKLFF. CDR3 in DNA: TGCAGTGCTAGAGAGCTTGTGGAACGCGAAAAACTGTTTTTT. This chain links TRBV20-1 with TRBJ1-4; D remains unclear. CDR1 and CDR2 (germline): DFQATT, SNEGSKA (reference sequence). V was trimmed by 0 bases and J by 8 bases, leaving 13 bases between them. The CDR3 extends over 14 amino acids.

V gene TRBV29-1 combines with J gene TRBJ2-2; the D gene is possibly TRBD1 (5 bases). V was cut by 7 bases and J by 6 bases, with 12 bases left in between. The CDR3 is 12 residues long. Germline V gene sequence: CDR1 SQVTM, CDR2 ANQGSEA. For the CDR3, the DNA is TGCAGCGGCTCCCAGGGTTCCGGGGAGCTGTTTTTT. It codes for CSGSQGSGELFF.

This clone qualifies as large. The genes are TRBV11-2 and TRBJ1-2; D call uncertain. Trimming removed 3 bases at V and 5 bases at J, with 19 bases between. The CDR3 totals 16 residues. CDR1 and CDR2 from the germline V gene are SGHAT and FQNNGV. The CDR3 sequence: CASSFYLSGESYGYTF. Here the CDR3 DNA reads TGTGCCAGCAGCTTTTATCTTTCTGGGGAATCGTATGGCTACACCTTC.

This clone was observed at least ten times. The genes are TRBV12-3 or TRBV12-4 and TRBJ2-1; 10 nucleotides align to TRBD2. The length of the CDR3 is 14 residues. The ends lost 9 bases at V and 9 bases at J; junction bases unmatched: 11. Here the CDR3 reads CASGAQRGGSEQFF. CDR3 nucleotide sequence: TGTGCCAGTGGGGCGCAGCGGGGGGGTAGTGAGCAGTTCTTC.

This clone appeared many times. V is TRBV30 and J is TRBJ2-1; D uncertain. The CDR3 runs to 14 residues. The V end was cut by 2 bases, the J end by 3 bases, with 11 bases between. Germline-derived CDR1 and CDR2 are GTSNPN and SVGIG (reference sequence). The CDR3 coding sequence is TGTGCCTGGAGTCCCCTGGCGGACTACAATGAGCAGTTCTTC. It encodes CAWSPLADYNEQFF.

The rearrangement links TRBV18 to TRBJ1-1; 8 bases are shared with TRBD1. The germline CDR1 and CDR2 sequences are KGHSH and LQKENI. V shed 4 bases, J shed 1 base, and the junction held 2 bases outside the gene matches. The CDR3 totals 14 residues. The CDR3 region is CASSLGQGNTEAFF. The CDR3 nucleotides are TGTGCCAGCTCACTTGGACAGGGGAACACTGAAGCTTTCTTT.

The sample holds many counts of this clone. For the CDR3, the DNA is TGTGCCAGCAGTTACAGCGGGAGTCCCGATACGCAGTATTTT. Encoded protein: CASSYSGSPDTQYF. The V and J genes are TRBV6-6 and TRBJ2-3; 8 nucleotides match TRBD2. V was clipped by 2 bases and J by 6 bases; unmatched bases: 4. Germline lookup yields CDR1 MNHNY and CDR2 SVGAGI (reference sequence). The CDR3 is 14 amino acids.

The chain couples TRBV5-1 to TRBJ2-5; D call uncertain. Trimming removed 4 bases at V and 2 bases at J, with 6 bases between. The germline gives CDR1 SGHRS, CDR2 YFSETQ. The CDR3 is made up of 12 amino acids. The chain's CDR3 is CASSREQETQYF. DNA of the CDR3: TGCGCCAGCAGCAGGGAACAAGAGACCCAGTACTTC.

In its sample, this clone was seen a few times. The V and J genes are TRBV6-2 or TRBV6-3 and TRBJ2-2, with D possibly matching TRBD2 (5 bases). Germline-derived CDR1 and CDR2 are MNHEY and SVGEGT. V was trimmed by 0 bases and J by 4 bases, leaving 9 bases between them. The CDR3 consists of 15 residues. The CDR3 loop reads CASSYSPSLTGELFF. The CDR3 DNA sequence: TGTGCCAGCAGTTACTCGCCTAGCCTCACCGGGGAGCTGTTTTTT.

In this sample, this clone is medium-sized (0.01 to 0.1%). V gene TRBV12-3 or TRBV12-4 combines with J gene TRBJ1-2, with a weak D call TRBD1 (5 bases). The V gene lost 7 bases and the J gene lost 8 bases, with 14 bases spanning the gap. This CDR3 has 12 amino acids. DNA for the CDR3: TGTGCCAGCAAGGTGGGGGGTCTCGGCTACACCTTC. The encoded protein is CASKVGGLGYTF.

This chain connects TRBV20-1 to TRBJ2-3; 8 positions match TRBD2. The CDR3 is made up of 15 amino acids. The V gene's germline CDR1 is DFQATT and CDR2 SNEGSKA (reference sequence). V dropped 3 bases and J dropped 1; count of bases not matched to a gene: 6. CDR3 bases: TGCAGTGCTAGGGCGGGCGGGAGGTGCACAGATACGCAGTATTTT. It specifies CSARAGGRCTDTQYF.

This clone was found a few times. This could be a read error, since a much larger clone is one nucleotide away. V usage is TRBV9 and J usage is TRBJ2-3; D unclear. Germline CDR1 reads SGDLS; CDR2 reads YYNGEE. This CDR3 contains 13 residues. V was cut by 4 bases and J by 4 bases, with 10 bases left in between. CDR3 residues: CASSTTVPDTQYF. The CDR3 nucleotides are TGTGCCAGCAGCACGACGGTGCCAGATACGCAGTATTTT.

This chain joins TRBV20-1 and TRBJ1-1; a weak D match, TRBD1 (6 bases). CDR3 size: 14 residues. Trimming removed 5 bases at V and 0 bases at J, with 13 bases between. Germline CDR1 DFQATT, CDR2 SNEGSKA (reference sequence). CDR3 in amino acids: CSARRGGVNTEAFF. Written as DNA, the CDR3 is TGCAGTGCTCGGAGGGGGGGTGTGAACACTGAAGCTTTCTTT.

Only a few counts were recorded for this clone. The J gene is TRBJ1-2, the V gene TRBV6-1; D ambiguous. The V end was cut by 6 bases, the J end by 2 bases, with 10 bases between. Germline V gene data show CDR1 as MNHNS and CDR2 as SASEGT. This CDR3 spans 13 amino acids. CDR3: CASSSDSNYGYTF. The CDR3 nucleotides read TGTGCCAGCAGCTCGGACTCAAACTATGGCTACACCTTC.

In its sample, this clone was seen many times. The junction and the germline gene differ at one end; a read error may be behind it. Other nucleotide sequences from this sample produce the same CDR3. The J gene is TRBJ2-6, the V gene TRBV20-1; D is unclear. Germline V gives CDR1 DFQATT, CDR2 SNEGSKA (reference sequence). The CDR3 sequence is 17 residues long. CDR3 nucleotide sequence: TGTAGTGCTAAAGATTCGAGCAGACCTTCTGGGGCCAACGTCCTGACTTTC. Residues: CSAKDSSRPSGANVLTF.

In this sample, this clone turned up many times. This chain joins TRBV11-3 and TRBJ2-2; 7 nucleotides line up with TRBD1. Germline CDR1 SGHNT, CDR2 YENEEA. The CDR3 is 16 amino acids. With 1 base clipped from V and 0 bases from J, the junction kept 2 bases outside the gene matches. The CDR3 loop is CASSLVQGANTGELFF. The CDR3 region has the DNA TGTGCCAGCAGCTTAGTCCAGGGGGCGAACACCGGGGAGCTGTTTTTT.